The subject of this entry is one TCR beta chain. Its antigen is not identified. CDR3 length: 16 residues. Germline V gene data show CDR1 as WNHNN and CDR2 as SYGVQD (reference sequence). Trimming removed 4 bases from V and 7 bases from J; junction bases left unmatched: 14. This specimen belongs to a study of cytomegalovirus exposure and HLA in healthy donors. Vbeta (60) and Jbeta (13) primers were used in the PCR. Profiling relied on immunoSEQ multiplex PCR, and the TCRdb table lists in-frame clones only, not all of them. The table shows roughly 100,000 clones, with around 65% occurring only once. General study results and limits: In terms of immune exposure information, only CMV serostatus was available.

The rearrangement joins TRBV10-1 to TRBJ1-1; 8 bases agree with TRBD1. The source of this sequence is a woman between 45 and 65 years old in good health and CMV-seronegative. Sequencing was carried out using PBMCs. The CDR3 DNA follows: TGCGCCAGCAGTGCCGCCCCGGGACAGGTTGCTTTTGAAGCTTTCTTT. Protein: CASSAAPGQVAFEAFF.